What follows is one TCR beta chain and its context. Its cognate antigen is unknown. This record belongs to a study of siplizumab effects on memory and regulatory T cells. Assay: immunoSEQ multiplex PCR; the TCRdb copy retains only in-frame clones and omits some. The repertoire consists of some 65,000 clones, with around nine tenths occurring once and the leading ten covering 1.7%. General study results and limits: Naive T cells looked more diverse than memory cells, and they looked like major contributors to the alloresponse. In siplizumab cultures, the suppressive function of proliferating Tregs remained unconfirmed. Siplizumab conditions gave an average of approximately 71% Treg-derived mappable alloreactive CD4+ clones, versus 25% to 30% for controls.

Trimming cost V 4 bases and J 5 bases, with 21 bases left between them. The CDR3 totals 16 residues. From germline, CDR1 is MDHEN and CDR2 SYDVKM. The clonotype comes from a human donor in good health. The source material was Tregs sorted from blood. The chain carries TRBV28 and TRBJ2-7; the D is unclear. CDR3 in DNA: TGTGCCAGCAGTTCCCTGATCTTAGATACGGTCCACGAGCAGTACTTC. Its protein is CASSSLILDTVHEQYF.